These 28 T cell receptor beta chains were sequenced from one sample in a study of post-analysis software for immune sequencing data. Built from TCR beta cDNA, the libraries had unique molecular identifiers in them. TCRdb recomputed calls from the PCR reads with MiXCR, one row per CDR3 protein. The sample yields hundreds of thousands of distinct CDR3 sequences, about 44% seen once. Notes on the study in general: The five TRBV segments detected at higher frequency in patients than in controls included TRBV5-6, TRBV5-1 and TRBV20-1.

Antigens for these TCRs are unknown. Sequences were obtained from blood. Source of these receptors: a girl between 10 and 17 years old with multiple sclerosis.

The gene calls are TRBV24-1 and TRBJ2-5; 9 bases are shared with TRBD2. Germline V gene sequence: CDR1 KGHDR, CDR2 SFDVKD. The CDR3 is 16 residues long. The V and J ends lost 2 bases and 2 bases, in that order; junction bases with no gene match: 5. The chain's CDR3 is CATSDSTAGGQETQYF. The CDR3 coding sequence is TGTGCCACCAGTGATTCGACTGCGGGAGGGCAAGAGACCCAGTACTTC.

This chain uses TRBV19 with TRBJ2-1; TRBD1 agrees at 7 bases. Germline assignment: CDR1 LNHDA and CDR2 SQIVND (reference sequence). V lost 8 bases and J lost 4; bases outside the gene matches: 11. This CDR3 contains 15 residues. As DNA, the CDR3 is TGTGCCAGTCACTCTCCGGGACAGCTTTACAATGAGCAGTTCTTC. This translates into CASHSPGQLYNEQFF.

The chain employs TRBV2 and TRBJ2-5, with 7 nucleotides matching TRBD1. The V gene's germline CDR1 is SNHLY and CDR2 FYNNEI. This CDR3 has 14 residues. With 6 bases clipped from V and 4 bases from J, the junction kept 8 bases outside the gene matches. CDR3 nucleotides: TGTGCCAGCAGCCCAGGACAGGAAACAGAGACCCAGTACTTC. It yields the protein CASSPGQETETQYF.

This chain joins TRBV27 and TRBJ1-1; TRBD1 matches at 7 bases. V trimming: 1 base; J trimming: 4 bases; junction bases outside the gene matches: 9. The CDR3 extends over 16 amino acids. The germline V gene encodes CDR1 MNHEY and CDR2 SMNVEV (reference sequence). This CDR3 is CASSLLGTAPGTEAFF. CDR3 DNA: TGTGCCAGCAGTTTATTAGGGACAGCTCCTGGCACTGAAGCTTTCTTT.

V gene TRBV6-6 combines with J gene TRBJ2-1, with a possible D match to TRBD2 (5 bases). CDR3 length equals 14 residues. The V end lost 0 bases, the J end lost 3 bases, and 6 bases lay between the germline ends. Germline CDR1 MNHNY, CDR2 SVGAGI (reference sequence). Here the CDR3 DNA reads TGTGCCAGCAGTTACTCGGGAGACTACAATGAGCAGTTCTTC. The encoded protein is CASSYSGDYNEQFF.

This chain connects TRBV14 to TRBJ2-1; unclear D gene. Germline CDR1 reads SGHDN; CDR2 reads FVKESK. The CDR3 is made up of 15 amino acids. V gave up 0 bases and J gave up 10 bases, with 16 bases separating them. The CDR3 DNA reads as TGTGCCAGCAGCCAAGATTGGGGAACCCTTTGGGAGCAGTTCTTC. Its protein is CASSQDWGTLWEQFF.

This rearrangement joins TRBV28 to TRBJ2-1, with D tentatively TRBD1 (5 bases). This CDR3 has 12 amino acids. Trimming removed 8 bases from V and 2 bases from J, with 7 bases in between. Germline CDR1 reads MDHEN; CDR2 reads SYDVKM. The CDR3: CASEDTYNEQFF. CDR3 DNA sequence: TGTGCCAGCGAGGACACCTACAATGAGCAGTTCTTC.

About this clonotype itself: One end of the junction fails to match germline, which may point to a read error. The chain employs TRBV25-1 and TRBJ2-3; D may be TRBD1 (5 bases). This CDR3 comprises 14 residues. CDR1 and CDR2 from the germline V gene are MGHDK and SYGVNS. The CDR3 spells CARSGRQFTDTQYF. The CDR3 DNA reads as TGTGCCAGAAGTGGAAGACAGTTCACAGATACGCAGTATTTT.

The chain couples TRBV7-7 to TRBJ2-5; a weak D match, TRBD1 (6 bases). The CDR3 extends over 15 amino acids. In germline, CDR1 is SSHAT, CDR2 FNYEAQ (reference sequence). Between the trimmed V and J ends, which lost 2 bases and 2 bases, there was a span of 12 bases. The CDR3 DNA follows: TGTGCCAGCAGCTTACGTATTGGACAGCAAGAGACCCAGTACTTC. Translation: CASSLRIGQQETQYF.

In this sample, this clonotype turned up a few times. The chain joins TRBV29-1 to TRBJ2-1; D call uncertain. This CDR3 comprises 15 residues. V was clipped by 6 bases and J by 0 bases, with 15 bases between them. Germline CDR1 and CDR2: SQVTM and ANQGSEA. CDR3 coding DNA: TGCAGCGTGGACGGCATTATCCCCTCCTACAATGAGCAGTTCTTC. Translation gives CSVDGIIPSYNEQFF.

The V gene is TRBV10-3, the J gene TRBJ2-1; no definite D call. Trimming left V 3 bases short and J 7 bases short, with 10 bases between. The CDR3 consists of 13 residues. Germline V gene data show CDR1 as ENHRY and CDR2 as SYGVKD. The chain's CDR3 is CAISESVGNEQFF. In nucleotides, the CDR3 is TGTGCCATCAGTGAAAGCGTGGGGAATGAGCAGTTCTTC.

This clonotype came up a few times. This chain links TRBV4-1 with TRBJ2-4; TRBD2 agrees at 13 bases. Germline V gene sequence: CDR1 MGHRA, CDR2 YSYEKL. This CDR3 is built from 20 residues. V lost 1 base to trimming and J lost 2 bases; unmatched junction nucleotides: 11. The CDR3 loop reads CASSQATSGRAVGTKNIQYF. In nucleotides, the CDR3 is TGCGCCAGCAGCCAAGCAACTAGCGGGAGGGCTGTAGGAACCAAAAACATTCAGTACTTC.

This clonotype showed up just a few times. This chain links TRBV10-3 with TRBJ2-6; D is ambiguous. Germline V gene sequence: CDR1 ENHRY, CDR2 SYGVKD. The CDR3 sequence is 12 residues long. V was cut by 6 bases and J by 7 bases, with 7 bases left in between. The CDR3 protein is CAIRAKANVLTF. The CDR3 nucleotides are TGTGCCATCAGGGCCAAAGCCAACGTCCTGACTTTC.

V usage is TRBV7-9 and J usage is TRBJ2-3; 10 bases match TRBD2. The ends lost 4 bases at V and 2 bases at J; junction bases unmatched: 3. Germline values: CDR1 SEHNR, CDR2 FQNEAQ (reference sequence). The CDR3 covers 15 residues. CDR3: CASSSGTSVTDTQYF. DNA for the CDR3: TGTGCCAGCAGCTCGGGGACTAGCGTCACAGATACGCAGTATTTT.

This clonotype was recorded a few times. V is TRBV7-2 and J is TRBJ1-2, with D perhaps matching TRBD1 (5 bases). CDR3 length: 13 residues. Germline V gives CDR1 SGHTA, CDR2 FQGNSA. The germline V and J ends were trimmed by 6 bases and 2 bases, with 10 bases remaining between them. The CDR3 coding sequence is TGTGCCAGCAGACTCGACAGAAACTATGGCTACACCTTC. Its translation is CASRLDRNYGYTF.

The chain couples TRBV7-9 to TRBJ2-3; D is undetermined. The germline V and J ends were trimmed by 1 base and 3 bases, with 11 bases remaining between them. The CDR3 is made up of 15 amino acids. The germline V gene has CDR1 SEHNR and CDR2 FQNEAQ (reference sequence). Here the CDR3 reads CASSLVPLGTDTQYF. DNA of the CDR3: TGTGCCAGCAGCTTAGTGCCCCTGGGGACAGATACGCAGTATTTT.

This clonotype was seen just once. The CDR3 is CASSHASGGYTDTQYF. The CDR3 DNA reads TGTGCCAGCAGTCACGCTAGCGGGGGTTACACAGATACGCAGTATTTT. This chain joins TRBV7-2 and TRBJ2-3; 10 nucleotides match TRBD2. This CDR3 is built from 16 residues. Per germline, CDR1 SGHTA and CDR2 FQGNSA. V lost 6 bases to trimming and J lost 2 bases; unmatched junction nucleotides: 8.

This chain connects TRBV10-2 to TRBJ1-2; TRBD1 matches at 8 bases. CDR3 length equals 15 residues. Germline CDR1 reads WSHSY; CDR2 reads SAAADI. J was trimmed by 0 bases and V by 6 bases; bases with no gene match: 6. The CDR3 spells CASSPMGQANYGYTF. The CDR3, as DNA: TGCGCCAGCAGCCCAATGGGACAGGCTAACTATGGCTACACCTTC.

The chain is built from TRBV5-1 and TRBJ2-6; D unclear. V lost 6 bases, J lost 3 bases, and 19 bases lay in between. Germline V lookup: CDR1 SGHRS, CDR2 YFSETQ. CDR3 length: 17 residues. The DNA for the CDR3 is TGCGCCAGCACCTCTCGGGCAGAGATGTTTGGGGCCAACGTCCTGACTTTC. It specifies CASTSRAEMFGANVLTF.

The chain carries TRBV7-9 and TRBJ1-6; maybe TRBD1 (5 bases). Trimming took 5 bases from V and 14 from J, leaving 13 bases between them. Looked up from germline, CDR1 is SEHNR and CDR2 is FQNEAQ (reference sequence). The CDR3 sequence is 12 residues long. Here the CDR3 DNA reads TGTGCCAGCAGCCGTAGGGGTGCAGCCCTCCACTTT. It specifies CASSRRGAALHF.

The chain uses TRBV28 and TRBJ1-6; D uncertain. This CDR3 is 11 amino acids long. Germline CDR1 is MDHEN and CDR2 is SYDVKM. Trimming left V 3 bases short and J 10 bases short, with 4 bases between. The CDR3 protein is CASSFTSPLHF. The CDR3 nucleotides are TGTGCCAGCAGTTTTACCTCACCCCTCCACTTT.

The gene calls are TRBV12-3 or TRBV12-4 and TRBJ2-3; 12 positions match TRBD2. The CDR3 is 16 amino acids. V gave up 4 bases and J gave up 1 base; unmatched junction bases: 3. In DNA, the CDR3 is TGTGCCAGCAGTTCGACTAGCGGGAGCCGCACAGATACGCAGTATTTT. It encodes CASSSTSGSRTDTQYF.

Only a few counts were recorded for this clonotype. V is TRBV7-3 and J is TRBJ2-5; weak D call: TRBD2 (5 bases). Germline V CDR1 and CDR2: SGHTA, FQGTGA. The CDR3 consists of 13 residues. Trimming shortened V by 8 bases and J by 5 bases, and 15 bases separated the two germline ends. This CDR3 reads CASAAGGLETQYF. The CDR3, as DNA: TGTGCCAGCGCGGCGGGTGGGTTGGAGACCCAGTACTTC.

The chain combines TRBV20-1 with TRBJ2-1; unclear D gene. The CDR3 sequence is 15 residues long. Germline CDR1 is DFQATT and CDR2 is SNEGSKA (reference sequence). Trimming took 0 bases from V and 3 from J, leaving 12 bases between them. The CDR3 DNA reads TGCAGTGCTAGAGATCAGAGCGCCGACTACAATGAGCAGTTCTTC. It specifies CSARDQSADYNEQFF.

The rearrangement links TRBV12-3 or TRBV12-4 to TRBJ2-2, with D uncertain. Between the trimmed V and J ends, which lost 1 base and 7 bases, there was a span of 10 bases. The CDR3 covers 14 residues. CDR3 region: CASSLVPPGGELFF. The CDR3 DNA reads as TGTGCCAGCAGTTTAGTCCCCCCGGGCGGGGAGCTGTTTTTT.

This clonotype was counted ten times or more. The rearrangement links TRBV9 to TRBJ2-3, with TRBD2 matching 10 bases. The germline gives CDR1 SGDLS, CDR2 YYNGEE. V trimming: 3 bases; J trimming: 2 bases; junction bases outside the gene matches: 12. The CDR3 is made up of 18 amino acids. This CDR3 reads CASSAGGIAGGLTDTQYF. The CDR3 DNA follows: TGTGCCAGCAGCGCAGGGGGAATAGCGGGAGGCCTCACAGATACGCAGTATTTT.

The chain is built from TRBV10-1 and TRBJ2-3; 9 bases align to TRBD2. CDR3 length: 15 amino acids. CDR1 is WNHNN and CDR2 is SYGVQD in the germline V gene (reference sequence). With 6 bases clipped from V and 2 bases from J, the junction kept 6 bases outside the gene matches. This CDR3 is CASRRGLANTDTQYF. DNA of the CDR3: TGCGCCAGCAGGAGAGGACTAGCGAACACAGATACGCAGTATTTT.

This clonotype has only one observation. V and J are TRBV29-1 and TRBJ1-5; TRBD1 agrees at 7 bases. CDR1 is SQVTM, CDR2 ANQGSEA, per germline. CDR3 length equals 13 residues. With 7 bases clipped from V and 6 bases from J, the junction kept 9 bases outside the gene matches. CDR3 in amino acids: CSARRDRGQPQHF. CDR3 coding DNA: TGCAGCGCGCGCCGGGACAGAGGTCAGCCCCAGCATTTT.